A single sample gave rise to the 4 T cell receptor beta chains below, sequenced in a study of cytomegalovirus exposure and HLA in healthy donors. Amplification used 60 Vbeta primers and 13 Jbeta primers. Assay: immunoSEQ multiplex PCR; the TCRdb copy retains only in-frame clones and omits some. The sample holds 170,000 or so clones, 60% to 80% seen once. Specimen: PBMCs. Source of these receptors: a woman between 45 and 65 years old in good health and CMV-seropositive.

With regard to this clone: Other DNA sequences of this sample code for an identical CDR3. The gene calls are TRBV7-8 and TRBJ2-7; 8 positions agree with TRBD1. The V gene end was trimmed by 0 bases and the J gene end by 1 base; junction bases not matched to a gene: 2. Germline values: CDR1 SGHVS, CDR2 FQNEAQ. The CDR3 has 15 residues. CDR3 in amino acids: CASSLAGTGSYEQYF. CDR3 in DNA: TGTGCCAGCAGCTTAGCGGGGACAGGTTCCTACGAGCAGTACTTC.

With respect to this clone: Other DNA sequences from this sample encode an identical CDR3 as well. The CDR3 nucleotides are TGTGCCAGCAGAACAGGGGGCACCGGGGAGCTGTTTTTT. It yields the protein CASRTGGTGELFF. The chain combines TRBV2 with TRBJ2-2; 8 bases line up with TRBD1. V shed 6 bases, J shed 4 bases, and the junction held 1 base outside the gene matches. Germline assignment: CDR1 SNHLY and CDR2 FYNNEI. CDR3 size: 13 residues.

For the CDR3, the DNA is TGTGCCAGCAGCTTGAGGGGGTTAGGCACAGATACGCAGTATTTT. Translated: CASSLRGLGTDTQYF. The chain has TRBV5-4 and TRBJ2-3; D is perhaps TRBD1 (6 bases). The V end was cut by 1 base, the J end by 1 base, with 10 bases between. Germline V gene lookup returns CDR1 SGHNT and CDR2 YYREEE (reference sequence). The CDR3 totals 15 residues.

This chain uses TRBV4-1 with TRBJ2-2; the D is unclear. Deletions cut 0 bases from V and 0 bases from J, with 11 bases between. Germline V gene lookup returns CDR1 MGHRA and CDR2 YSYEKL. The CDR3 is 17 amino acids. Here the CDR3 DNA reads TGCGCCAGCAGCCAAGATTTTCGGGTGGCGAACACCGGGGAGCTGTTTTTT. Amino acids: CASSQDFRVANTGELFF.